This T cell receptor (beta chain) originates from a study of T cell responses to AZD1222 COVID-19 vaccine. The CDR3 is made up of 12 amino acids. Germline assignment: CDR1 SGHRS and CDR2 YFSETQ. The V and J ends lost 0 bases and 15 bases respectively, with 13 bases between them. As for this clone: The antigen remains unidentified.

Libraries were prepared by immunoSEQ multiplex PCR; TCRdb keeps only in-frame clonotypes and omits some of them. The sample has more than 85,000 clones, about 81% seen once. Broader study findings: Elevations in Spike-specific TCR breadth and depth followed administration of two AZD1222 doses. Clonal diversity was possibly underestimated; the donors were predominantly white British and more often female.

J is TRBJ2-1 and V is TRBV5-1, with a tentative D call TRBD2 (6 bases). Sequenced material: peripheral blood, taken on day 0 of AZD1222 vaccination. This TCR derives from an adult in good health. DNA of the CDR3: TGCGCCAGCAGCTTGGCATCCCAGGGAGGGTTCTTC. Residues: CASSLASQGGFF.